The next 14 T cell receptor beta chains were all read from a single sample in a study of CD8 T cells in Susac syndrome. RNA, at about 0.45 to 1 ug, was reverse transcribed with random hexamers. TCRdb used MiXCR to reprocess the immunoSEQ multiplex PCR reads, holding one entry per CDR3 protein. The sample lists about 160,000 distinct CDR3 sequences; 92% were seen once. Sample: CD4+ T cells from PBMCs. All receptors come from a human donor in good health.

The chain is built from TRBV2 and TRBJ2-1; a possible D gene is TRBD2 (6 bases). CDR1 and CDR2 (germline): SNHLY, FYNNEI. Trimming cost V 5 bases and J 1 base, with 12 bases left between them. The CDR3 is made up of 15 amino acids. In DNA form, the CDR3 reads TGTGCCAGCAGTCCGAGACTAGATTCCTACAATGAGCAGTTCTTC. Its protein is CASSPRLDSYNEQFF.

The chain links TRBV3-1 to TRBJ1-4; perhaps TRBD1 as D (6 bases). V was clipped by 1 base and J by 6 bases, with 9 bases between them. The CDR3 length is 14 residues. The germline V gene encodes CDR1 LGHDT and CDR2 YNNKEL (reference sequence). DNA for the CDR3: TGTGCCAGCAGCCAAGGCGGGGGCTATGAAAAACTGTTTTTT. This translates into CASSQGGGYEKLFF.

V is TRBV6-5 and J is TRBJ2-7; perhaps D is TRBD1 or TRBD2 (6 bases each). CDR3 size: 15 residues. Germline CDR1 MNHEY, CDR2 SVGAGI. The V end lost 7 bases, the J end lost 2 bases, and 18 bases lay between the germline ends. The CDR3 bases are TGTGCCAGCATTCGGCGAAGGGGGGATCCCTACGAGCAGTACTTC. Translating it yields CASIRRRGDPYEQYF.

The CDR3 sequence: CASSFQSSYEQYF. The CDR3 DNA reads as TGTGCCAGCAGCTTTCAAAGCTCCTACGAGCAGTACTTC. The V gene is TRBV7-2, the J gene TRBJ2-7; D is unclear. Germline lookup yields CDR1 SGHTA and CDR2 FQGNSA. V was cut by 3 bases and J by 0 bases, with 6 bases left in between. The CDR3 covers 13 residues.

This chain links TRBV5-1 with TRBJ2-1; either TRBD1 or TRBD2 may fit D (6 bases each). The V gene's germline CDR1 is SGHRS and CDR2 YFSETQ. With 1 base removed from V and 9 bases from J, the gap between germline ends came to 17 bases. CDR3 length equals 15 residues. In DNA form, the CDR3 reads TGCGCCAGCAGCTTGACTCCCTTCGGGGGCGGTGAGCAGTTCTTC. Protein sequence: CASSLTPFGGGEQFF.

The rearrangement links TRBV5-1 to TRBJ2-5; D gene unclear. CDR3 length equals 15 residues. V shed 3 bases and J shed 5 bases, with 17 bases lying between them. Per the germline V gene, CDR1 is SGHRS and CDR2 is YFSETQ. CDR3 sequence: CASSYRHPNQETQYF. CDR3 DNA sequence: TGCGCCAGCAGCTACAGACACCCGAATCAGGAGACCCAGTACTTC.

In nucleotides, the CDR3 is TGCAGTGCTAGAGATCAGCGACAATACGCCAAAAACATTCAGTACTTC. It codes for CSARDQRQYAKNIQYF. This chain uses TRBV20-1 with TRBJ2-4; no definite D call. The CDR3 covers 16 residues. The germline gives CDR1 DFQATT, CDR2 SNEGSKA (reference sequence). The germline V and J ends were trimmed by 0 bases and 1 base, with 13 bases remaining between them.

The chain uses TRBV20-1 and TRBJ1-5; no clear D. The CDR3 runs 15 residues. CDR1 and CDR2 from the germline V gene are DFQATT and SNEGSKA (reference sequence). The V end lost 5 bases, the J end lost 0 bases, and 14 bases lay between the germline ends. The CDR3 is CSARRTVTSNQPQHF. The CDR3 bases are TGCAGTGCTCGACGGACGGTAACTAGCAATCAGCCCCAGCATTTT.

The chain employs TRBV20-1 and TRBJ1-4, with 7 nucleotides matching TRBD1. V lost 2 bases, J lost 9 bases, and 18 bases stayed unmatched. The CDR3 is 17 amino acids. CDR1 and CDR2 from the germline V gene are DFQATT and SNEGSKA (reference sequence). This CDR3 reads CSARPIPRDRPEKKLFF. The CDR3 nucleotides are TGCAGTGCTAGACCAATACCTCGGGACAGACCTGAGAAAAAACTGTTTTTT.

The chain has TRBV5-4 and TRBJ2-6; 7 bases map to TRBD1. Trimming at V came to 6 bases and at J to 2 bases, leaving 11 bases not matched to a gene. The CDR3 loop spans 17 amino acids. CDR1 and CDR2 (germline): SGHNT, YYREEE (reference sequence). For the CDR3, the DNA is TGTGCCAGCACCCCAAGACAGGGAAAGACTGGGGCCAACGTCCTGACTTTC. Its translation is CASTPRQGKTGANVLTF.

This clonotype was counted once. This chain uses TRBV7-2 with TRBJ2-1; tentatively, D is TRBD1 (6 bases). The germline V gene encodes CDR1 SGHTA and CDR2 FQGNSA. The germline V and J ends were trimmed by 5 bases and 10 bases, with 18 bases remaining between them. The CDR3 has 14 residues. CDR3 coding DNA: TGTGCCAGCAGCCCCCACCGCCGGGACACCGAGCAGTTCTTC. Residues: CASSPHRRDTEQFF.

The J gene is TRBJ1-1, the V gene TRBV4-1, with D unresolved. The CDR3 runs to 16 residues. Germline V gives CDR1 MGHRA, CDR2 YSYEKL. The ends were cut back, 0 bases at V and 6 bases at J, with 17 bases in the middle. CDR3 in amino acids: CASSQDPLPGSPEAFF. CDR3 DNA: TGCGCCAGCAGCCAAGATCCCCTACCTGGCAGCCCTGAAGCTTTCTTT.

This chain uses TRBV29-1 with TRBJ2-7; D possibly corresponds to TRBD1 (6 bases). The V and J ends lost 4 bases and 2 bases respectively, with 15 bases between them. Germline CDR1 is SQVTM and CDR2 is ANQGSEA. This CDR3 region has 14 residues. The DNA of the CDR3 is TGCAGCGTTGCCCCGAACAGGGCACCCTACGAGCAGTACTTC. Translating gives CSVAPNRAPYEQYF.

The chain carries TRBV28 and TRBJ1-1; 7 bases agree with TRBD1. The CDR3 extends over 16 amino acids. With 4 bases clipped from V and 3 bases from J, the junction kept 11 bases outside the gene matches. Germline V lookup: CDR1 MDHEN, CDR2 SYDVKM. This chain's CDR3 is CASSSPGQVFDTEAFF. CDR3 DNA: TGTGCCAGCAGTTCCCCCGGACAGGTATTCGACACTGAAGCTTTCTTT.